Listed below are T cell receptor beta chains from one sample, sequenced in a study of shared clonotypes between healthy human individuals. Clones were sequenced by immunoSEQ multiplex PCR, and TCRdb holds only the in-frame ones, with some missing. Here the sample spans about 1.5 million clones, roughly 95% being singletons. The sample was naive CD4+ T cells sorted from blood. The origin of the receptors is a man aged 25 to 40 in good health. The CDR3 runs from the conserved cysteine through the conserved F or W. The D gene is left open where the match is weak. For some rows the clone size is stated as once, few or many, or as a class when expanded; others skip it.

.	TRBJ1-1	TRBV5-5	TRBD1	TGTGCCAGCAGCCGGGACAGAAACACTGAAGCTTTCTTT	CASSRDRNTEAFF
.	TRBJ1-5	TRBV6-6	.	TGTGCCAGCAGAAATTATAGCAATCAGCCCCAGCATTTT	CASRNYSNQPQHF
.	TRBJ2-7	TRBV30	.	TGTGCGCTGGGACCGGGTGGTTACGAGCAGTACTTC	CALGPGGYEQYF
.	TRBJ2-3	TRBV5-1	.	TGCGCCAGCAGCTTGGATTTCGGGGATACGCAGTATTTT	CASSLDFGDTQYF
.	TRBJ2-7	TRBV6-1	TRBD1	TGTGCCAACCGACAGGGCGGGTCCTACGAGCAGTACTTC	CANRQGGSYEQYF
.	TRBJ2-1	TRBV11-3	TRBD2	TGTGCCAGCAGCTCCATTAGGGGAACTAGCGGGAGCTCCTACAATGAGCAGTTCTTC	CASSSIRGTSGSSYNEQFF
.	TRBJ2-6	TRBV7-9	TRBD1	TGTGCCAGCAGCCAACGGACAGGGATCATCTCTGGGGCCAACGTCCTGACTTTC	CASSQRTGIISGANVLTF
.	TRBJ2-6	TRBV5-4	.	TGTGCCAGCAGCCCACCGTCCTCTGGGGCCAACGTCCTGACTTTC	CASSPPSSGANVLTF
few	TRBJ2-7	TRBV2	TRBD2	TGTGCCAGCAGTCACAGACTAGCGCACTCCTACGAGCAGTACTTC	CASSHRLAHSYEQYF
.	TRBJ1-3	TRBV7-2	.	TGTGCCGGCACTGGAAACACCATATATTTT	CAGTGNTIYF
.	TRBJ2-4	TRBV4-3	.	TGCGCCAGCAGCCAAGCCCGATTAGCCAAAAACATTCAGTACTTC	CASSQARLAKNIQYF
.	TRBJ2-1	TRBV7-6	.	TGTGCCAGCAGCGCAGGGGCCTACAATGAGCAGTTCTTC	CASSAGAYNEQFF
.	TRBJ1-1	TRBV10-3	TRBD1	TGTGCCATCAGATCCGGGACAGGGACTTTTGAAGCTTTCTTT	CAIRSGTGTFEAFF
.	TRBJ1-3	TRBV28	.	TGTGCCAGCAGTTTGACCACTGGAAACACCATATATTTT	CASSLTTGNTIYF
.	TRBJ1-2	TRBV28	.	TGTGCCAGCACAGACAATCCTCTAAGTGGCTACACCTTC	CASTDNPLSGYTF
.	TRBJ2-7	TRBV18	TRBD1	TGTGCCAGCTCACCTGACAGGGTTCGCGAGCAGTACTTC	CASSPDRVREQYF
.	TRBJ2-3	TRBV7-9	.	TGTGCCAGCACCTTAGGAGCGCCTAGCACAGATACGCAGTATTTT	CASTLGAPSTDTQYF
.	TRBJ1-5	TRBV5-6	.	TGTGCCACCCACAAGGAGGGGGAACATCAGCCCCAGCATTTT	CATHKEGEHQPQHF
.	TRBJ2-6	TRBV19	TRBD1	TGTGCCAGTAGTATATTGGGGGACAGGACCAGCTCTGGGGCCAACGTCCTGACTTTC	CASSILGDRTSSGANVLTF
.	TRBJ1-2	TRBV28	.	TGTGCCAGCATCCCGGCGGGAAGGTCAGGCATTGGCTACACCTTC	CASIPAGRSGIGYTF
once	TRBJ2-2	TRBV5-4	TRBD2	TGTGCCAGCAGCTTACTAGCGGGAGAGGGGACCGGGGAGCTGTTTTTT	CASSLLAGEGTGELFF
.	TRBJ1-1	TRBV6-6	.	TGTGCCAGCAGTTACTCGAATTACCCCAACACTGAAGCTTTCTTT	CASSYSNYPNTEAFF
.	TRBJ1-1	TRBV7-2	.	TGTGCCAGCAGCCATGGAAGTGGGAACACTGAAGCTTTCTTT	CASSHGSGNTEAFF
.	TRBJ2-6	TRBV4-3	.	TGCGCCAGCAGCCAAGGGGGCTCTGGGGCCAACGTCCTGACTTTC	CASSQGGSGANVLTF
.	TRBJ2-7	TRBV28	.	TGTGCCAGCAGTTTACCTGGGTACGAGCAGTACTTC	CASSLPGYEQYF
.	TRBJ2-7	TRBV5-1	TRBD2	TGCGCCAGCAGCCTGGGACTAGCGGACTACGAGCAGTACTTC	CASSLGLADYEQYF
few	TRBJ1-5	TRBV18	.	TGTGCCAGCTCACCCGGGGGGGATCAGCCCCAGCATTTT	CASSPGGDQPQHF
.	TRBJ1-1	TRBV10-2	TRBD1	TGCGCCAGCAGGACGACAGGGGGAAAGGGAAACACTGAAGCTTTCTTT	CASRTTGGKGNTEAFF
.	TRBJ1-5	TRBV10-2	.	TGCGCCACGACATTTGCCTGGGGGAGCAATCAGCCCCAGCATTTT	CATTFAWGSNQPQHF
.	TRBJ2-1	TRBV7-2	.	TGTGCCAGCAGCTTTGTAGGGGGGCTAACCTACAATGAGCAGTTCTTC	CASSFVGGLTYNEQFF
once	TRBJ2-6	TRBV5-4	TRBD2	TGTGCCAGCACCCGGGAGGGACCTGGGGCCAACGTCCTGACTTTC	CASTREGPGANVLTF
.	TRBJ1-5	TRBV30	TRBD1	TGTGCCTGGAGTCGGGACAGGCAGAGCAATCAGCCCCAGCATTTT	CAWSRDRQSNQPQHF
.	TRBJ2-1	TRBV19	.	TGTGCCGCAAACAGGTTTGTAGGGTACAATGAGCAGTTCTTC	CAANRFVGYNEQFF
.	TRBJ1-2	TRBV5-4	.	TGTGCCAGCAGCTTGGTGGGAAGGAATGGCTACACCTTC	CASSLVGRNGYTF
few	TRBJ2-7	TRBV6-5	.	TGTGCCAGCAGGAGGGACGCCGGACCAATCGAGCAGTACTTC	CASRRDAGPIEQYF
.	TRBJ2-5	TRBV9	TRBD1	TGTGCCAGCAGCGTAGGTGACAGGGCGAAAGAGACCCAGTACTTC	CASSVGDRAKETQYF
once	TRBJ2-3	TRBV11-2	.	TGTGCCAGCAGCTTGATTGCGGGGTCATCATACACAGATACGCAGTATTTT	CASSLIAGSSYTDTQYF
.	TRBJ1-5	TRBV18	TRBD1	TGTGCCAGCTCACAGGACAGGGAAGGACAGCCCCAGCATTTT	CASSQDREGQPQHF
.	TRBJ1-5	TRBV28	.	TGTGCCAGCAGTTTGAGACAGCGCAATCAGCCCCAGCATTTT	CASSLRQRNQPQHF
.	TRBJ2-3	TRBV21-1	.	TGTGCCAGCAGCCGGACAGGGGGCACAGATACGCAGTATTTT	CASSRTGGTDTQYF
.	TRBJ1-4	TRBV28	.	TGTGCCAGCAGAAAACCCGTGGCCGAAAAACTGTTTTTT	CASRKPVAEKLFF
.	TRBJ2-2	TRBV19	.	TGTGCCAGTAACAACCCCCTGAACACCGGGGAGCTGTTTTTT	CASNNPLNTGELFF
.	TRBJ2-5	TRBV7-2	.	TGTGCCAGCAGCTCGTACATCCAAGAGACCCAGTACTTC	CASSSYIQETQYF
.	TRBJ2-7	TRBV28	.	TGTGCCAGCAGTTATCCGGGAGCCTCCTACGAGCAGTACTTC	CASSYPGASYEQYF
.	TRBJ1-5	TRBV2	TRBD1	TGTGCCGGTAGAGGGGGACAGTATCAGCCCCAGCATTTT	CAGRGGQYQPQHF
.	TRBJ1-2	TRBV4-1	.	TGCGCCAGCAGCCTAGGGTACGGCTACACCTTC	CASSLGYGYTF
.	TRBJ2-2	TRBV10-2	.	TGCGCCAGCAGCACTGCGAACACCGGGGAGCTGTTTTTT	CASSTANTGELFF
.	TRBJ2-2	TRBV14	.	TGTGCCAGCAGCGACTGGGACACCGGGGAGCTGTTTTTT	CASSDWDTGELFF
.	TRBJ1-5	TRBV5-6	.	TGTGCCAGCAGCCTGAAAAGGGGCAATCAGCCCCAGCATTTT	CASSLKRGNQPQHF
.	TRBJ2-3	TRBV5-4	.	TGTGCCAGCAGCCTGGGGGGTTCCGCTAGTACGGGGACAGATACGCAGTATTTT	CASSLGGSASTGTDTQYF
.	TRBJ2-4	TRBV11-2	TRBD1	TGTGCCAGCAGCTTAGCACCCCAGGGGGTGGCCAAAAACATTCAGTACTTC	CASSLAPQGVAKNIQYF
.	TRBJ2-6	TRBV7-3	TRBD1	TGTGCCAGCAGCTCAGGGACAGGGGGCGGTGGGGCCAACGTCCTGACTTTC	CASSSGTGGGGANVLTF
.	TRBJ2-2	TRBV7-9	TRBD2	TGTGCCAGCAGACTAGCGGGAGGTACCGGGGAGCTGTTTTTT	CASRLAGGTGELFF
.	TRBJ1-2	TRBV18	.	TGTGCCAGCTCTCGCGGACAGAGCTATGGCTACACCTTC	CASSRGQSYGYTF
.	TRBJ2-3	TRBV7-9	TRBD2	TGTGCCAGCAGAGGACTAGCGGGCACAGATACGCAGTATTTT	CASRGLAGTDTQYF
.	TRBJ2-1	TRBV4-2	.	TGTGCCAGCAGCCAAGTTGCGGGTGGCTCCTACAATGAGCAGTTCTTC	CASSQVAGGSYNEQFF
.	TRBJ1-2	TRBV9	TRBD1	TGTGCCAGCAGCGTCCGGACAGGTCTAGGAGGGGGCTACACCTTC	CASSVRTGLGGGYTF
once	TRBJ2-7	TRBV11-2	.	TGTGCCAGCAGCAAAAGCGGCTACGAGCAGTACTTC	CASSKSGYEQYF
.	TRBJ2-7	TRBV6-1	.	TGTGCCAGCAGTGAAGCGCTAGGCAGAAACTCCTACGAGCAGTACTTC	CASSEALGRNSYEQYF
.	TRBJ2-7	TRBV7-2	TRBD2	TGTGCCAGCAGCTTAGGGGGACTAGTACTCGAGCAGTACTTC	CASSLGGLVLEQYF